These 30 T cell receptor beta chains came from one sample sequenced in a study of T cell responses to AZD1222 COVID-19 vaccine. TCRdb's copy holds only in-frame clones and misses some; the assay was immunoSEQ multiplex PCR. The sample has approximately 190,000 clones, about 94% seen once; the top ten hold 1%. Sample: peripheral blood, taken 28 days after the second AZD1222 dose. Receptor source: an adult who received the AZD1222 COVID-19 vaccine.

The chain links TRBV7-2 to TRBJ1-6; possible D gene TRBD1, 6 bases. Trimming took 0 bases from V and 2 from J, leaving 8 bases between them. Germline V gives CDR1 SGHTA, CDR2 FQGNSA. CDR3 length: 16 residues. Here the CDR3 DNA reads TGTGCCAGCAGCTTAGCGGGACACGCCTATAATTCACCCCTCCACTTT. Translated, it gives CASSLAGHAYNSPLHF.

CDR3 in amino acids: CASTKKGRPGELFF. In nucleotides, the CDR3 is TGTGCCAGCACAAAGAAGGGGCGGCCCGGGGAGCTGTTTTTT. The chain recombines TRBV6-5 with TRBJ2-2, with D possibly matching TRBD1 (5 bases). The CDR3 sequence is 14 residues long. V dropped 7 bases and J dropped 6 bases, with 15 bases sitting between them. Germline CDR1 reads MNHEY; CDR2 reads SVGAGI.

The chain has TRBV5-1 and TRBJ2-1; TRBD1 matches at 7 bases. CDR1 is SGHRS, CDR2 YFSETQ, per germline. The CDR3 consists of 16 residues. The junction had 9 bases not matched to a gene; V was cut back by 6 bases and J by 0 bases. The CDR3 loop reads CASNPPGQSSYNEQFF. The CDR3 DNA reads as TGCGCCAGCAACCCCCCGGGACAGAGCTCCTACAATGAGCAGTTCTTC.

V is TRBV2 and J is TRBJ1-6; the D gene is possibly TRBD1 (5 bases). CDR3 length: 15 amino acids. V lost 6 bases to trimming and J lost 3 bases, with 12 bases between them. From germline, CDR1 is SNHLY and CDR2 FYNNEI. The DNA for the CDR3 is TGTGCCAGCAGGGCGGGGACGCACTATAATTCACCCCTCCACTTT. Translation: CASRAGTHYNSPLHF. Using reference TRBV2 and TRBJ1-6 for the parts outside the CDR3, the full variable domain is EPEVTQTPSHQVTQMGQEVILRCVPISNHLYFYWYRQILGQKVEFLVSFYNNEISEKSEIFDDQFSVERPDGSNFTLKIRSTKLEDSAMYFCASRAGTHYNSPLHFGNGTRLTVT.

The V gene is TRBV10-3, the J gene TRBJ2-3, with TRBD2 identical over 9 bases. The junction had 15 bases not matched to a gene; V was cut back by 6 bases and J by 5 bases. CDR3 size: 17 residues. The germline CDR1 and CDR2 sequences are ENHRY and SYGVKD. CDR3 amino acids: CAIRPRDSGGQVDTQYF. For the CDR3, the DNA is TGTGCCATCAGGCCCCGAGATAGCGGGGGCCAGGTAGATACGCAGTATTTT.

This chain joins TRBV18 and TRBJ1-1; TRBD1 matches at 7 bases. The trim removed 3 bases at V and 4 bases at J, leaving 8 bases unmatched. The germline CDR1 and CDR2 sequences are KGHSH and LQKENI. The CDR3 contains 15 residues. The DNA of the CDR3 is TGTGCCAGCTCACCTCCTGACAGGGCGGGCACTGAAGCTTTCTTT. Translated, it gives CASSPPDRAGTEAFF. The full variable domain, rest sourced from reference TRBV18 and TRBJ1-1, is NAGVMQNPRHLVRRRGQEARLRCSPMKGHSHVYWYRQLPEEGLKFMVYLQKENIIDESGMPKERFSAEFPKEGPSILRIQQVVRGDSAAYFCASSPPDRAGTEAFFGQGTRLTVV.

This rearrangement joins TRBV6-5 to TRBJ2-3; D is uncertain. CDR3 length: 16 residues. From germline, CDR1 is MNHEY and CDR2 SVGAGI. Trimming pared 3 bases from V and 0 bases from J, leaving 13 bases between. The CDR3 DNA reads TGTGCCAGCAGTTATTTCCGGTGGGGAAGCACAGATACGCAGTATTTT. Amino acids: CASSYFRWGSTDTQYF.

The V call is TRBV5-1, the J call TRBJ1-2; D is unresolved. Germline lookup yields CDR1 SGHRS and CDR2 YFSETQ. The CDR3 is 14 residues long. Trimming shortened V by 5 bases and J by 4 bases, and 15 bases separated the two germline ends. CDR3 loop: CASRDGEAAYGYTF. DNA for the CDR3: TGCGCCAGCAGGGATGGTGAGGCGGCCTATGGCTACACCTTC. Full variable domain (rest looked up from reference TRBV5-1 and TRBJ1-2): KAGVTQTPRYLIKTRGQQVTLSCSPISGHRSVSWYQQTPGQGLQFLFEYFSETQRNKGNFPGRFSGRQFSNSRSEMNVSTLELGDSALYLCASRDGEAAYGYTFGSGTRLTVV.

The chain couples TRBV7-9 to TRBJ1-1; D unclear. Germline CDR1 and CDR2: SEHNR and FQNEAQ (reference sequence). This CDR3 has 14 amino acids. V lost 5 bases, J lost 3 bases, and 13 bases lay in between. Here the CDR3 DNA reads TGTGCCAGCAGCGTTCAGGTTTCGTACACTGAAGCTTTCTTT. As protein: CASSVQVSYTEAFF.

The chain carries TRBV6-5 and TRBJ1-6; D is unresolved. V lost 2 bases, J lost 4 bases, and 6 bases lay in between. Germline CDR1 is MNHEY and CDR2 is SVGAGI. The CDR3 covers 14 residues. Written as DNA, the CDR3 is TGTGCCAGCAGTTACACGGGGTATAATTCACCCCTCCACTTT. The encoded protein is CASSYTGYNSPLHF.

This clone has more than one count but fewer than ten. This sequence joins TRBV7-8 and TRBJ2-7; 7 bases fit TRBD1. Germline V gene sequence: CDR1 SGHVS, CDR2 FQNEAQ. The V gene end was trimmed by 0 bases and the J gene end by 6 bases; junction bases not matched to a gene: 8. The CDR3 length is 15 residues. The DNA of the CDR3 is TGTGCCAGCAGCTTAGCGTCCAGGGGGTCGGGCGAGCAGTACTTC. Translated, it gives CASSLASRGSGEQYF.

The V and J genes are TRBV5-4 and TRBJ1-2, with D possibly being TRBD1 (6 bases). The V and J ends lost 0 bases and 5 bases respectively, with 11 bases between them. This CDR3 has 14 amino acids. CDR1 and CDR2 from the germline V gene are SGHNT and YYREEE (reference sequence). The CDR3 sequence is CASSLVDRPYGYTF. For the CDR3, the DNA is TGTGCCAGCAGCTTGGTGGACAGACCGTATGGCTACACCTTC.

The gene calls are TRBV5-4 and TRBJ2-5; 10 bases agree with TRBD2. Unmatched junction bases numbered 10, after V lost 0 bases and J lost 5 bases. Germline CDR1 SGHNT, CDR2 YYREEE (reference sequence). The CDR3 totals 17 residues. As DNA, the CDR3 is TGTGCCAGCAGCTTGGCTAGCGGGGGTTTACAAGGGGAGACCCAGTACTTC. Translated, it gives CASSLASGGLQGETQYF.

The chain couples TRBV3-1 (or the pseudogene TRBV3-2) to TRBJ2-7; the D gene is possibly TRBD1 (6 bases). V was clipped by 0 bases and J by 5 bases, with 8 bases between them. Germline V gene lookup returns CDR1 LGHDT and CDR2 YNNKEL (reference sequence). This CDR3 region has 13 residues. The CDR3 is CASSQDSGDEQYF. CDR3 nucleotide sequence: TGTGCCAGCAGCCAAGATTCAGGGGACGAGCAGTACTTC.

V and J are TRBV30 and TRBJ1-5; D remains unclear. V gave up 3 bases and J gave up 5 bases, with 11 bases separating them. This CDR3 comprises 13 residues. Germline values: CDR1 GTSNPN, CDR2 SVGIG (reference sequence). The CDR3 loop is CAWRGQEHQPQHF. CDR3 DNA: TGTGCCTGGAGGGGTCAAGAGCATCAGCCCCAGCATTTT.

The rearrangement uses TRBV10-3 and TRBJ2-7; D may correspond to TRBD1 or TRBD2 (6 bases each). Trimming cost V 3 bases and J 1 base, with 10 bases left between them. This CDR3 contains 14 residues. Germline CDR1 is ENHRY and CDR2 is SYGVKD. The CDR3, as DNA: TGTGCCATCAGTGACACAGGGACTTCCTACGAGCAGTACTTC. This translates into CAISDTGTSYEQYF.

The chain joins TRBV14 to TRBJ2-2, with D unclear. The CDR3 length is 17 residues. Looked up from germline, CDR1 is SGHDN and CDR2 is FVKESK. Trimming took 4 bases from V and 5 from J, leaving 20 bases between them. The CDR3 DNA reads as TGTGCCAGCAGCCTAGAGCGCTGGACGCTGGAGACCGGGGAGCTGTTTTTT. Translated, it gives CASSLERWTLETGELFF.

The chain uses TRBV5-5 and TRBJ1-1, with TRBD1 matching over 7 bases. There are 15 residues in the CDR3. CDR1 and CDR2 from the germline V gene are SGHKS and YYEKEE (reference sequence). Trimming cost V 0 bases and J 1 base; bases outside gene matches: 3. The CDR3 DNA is TGTGCCAGCAGCTTGGCGGGGACAGCGAACACTGAAGCTTTCTTT. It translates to CASSLAGTANTEAFF.

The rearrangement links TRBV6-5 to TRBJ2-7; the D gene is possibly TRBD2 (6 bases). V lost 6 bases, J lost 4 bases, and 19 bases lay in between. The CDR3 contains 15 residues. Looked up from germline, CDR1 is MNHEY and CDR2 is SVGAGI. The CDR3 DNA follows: TGTGCCAGCAGGGTTGGCGGGGCTGATTATTACGAGCAGTACTTC. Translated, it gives CASRVGGADYYEQYF.

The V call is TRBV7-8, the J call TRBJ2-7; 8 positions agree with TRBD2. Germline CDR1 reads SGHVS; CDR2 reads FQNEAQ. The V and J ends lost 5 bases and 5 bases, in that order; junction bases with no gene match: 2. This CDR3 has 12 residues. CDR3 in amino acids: CASSPGGDEQYF. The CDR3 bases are TGTGCCAGCAGCCCGGGGGGGGACGAGCAGTACTTC.

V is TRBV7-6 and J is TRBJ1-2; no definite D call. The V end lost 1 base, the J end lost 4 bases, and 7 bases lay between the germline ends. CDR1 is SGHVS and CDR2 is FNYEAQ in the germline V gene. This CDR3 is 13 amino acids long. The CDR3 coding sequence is TGTGCCAGCAGCTTAGAAGAGGGCTATGGCTACACCTTC. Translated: CASSLEEGYGYTF.

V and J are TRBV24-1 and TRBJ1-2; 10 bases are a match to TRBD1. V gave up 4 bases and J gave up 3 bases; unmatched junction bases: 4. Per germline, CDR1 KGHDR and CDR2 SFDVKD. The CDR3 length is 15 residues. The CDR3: CATSDPGTGDYGYTF. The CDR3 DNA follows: TGTGCCACCAGTGACCCCGGGACAGGGGACTATGGCTACACCTTC.

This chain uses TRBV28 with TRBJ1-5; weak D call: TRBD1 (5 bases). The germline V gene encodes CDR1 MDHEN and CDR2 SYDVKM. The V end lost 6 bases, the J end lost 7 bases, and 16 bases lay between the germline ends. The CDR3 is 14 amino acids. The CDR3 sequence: CASSPPRGGQPQHF. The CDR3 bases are TGTGCCAGCAGCCCCCCAAGGGGAGGACAGCCCCAGCATTTT.

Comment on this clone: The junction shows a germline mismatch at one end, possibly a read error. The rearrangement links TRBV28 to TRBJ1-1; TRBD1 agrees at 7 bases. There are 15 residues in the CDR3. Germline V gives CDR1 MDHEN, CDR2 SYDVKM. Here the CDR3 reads CVSSTGQTMNTEAFF. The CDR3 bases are TGTGTCAGCAGTACGGGACAGACTATGAACACTGAAGCTTTCTTT.

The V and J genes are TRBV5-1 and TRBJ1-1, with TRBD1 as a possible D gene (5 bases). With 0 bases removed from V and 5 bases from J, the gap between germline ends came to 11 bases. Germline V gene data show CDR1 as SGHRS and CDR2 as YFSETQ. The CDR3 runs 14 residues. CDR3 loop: CASSLVQGETEAFF. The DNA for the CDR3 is TGCGCCAGCAGCTTGGTTCAGGGCGAGACTGAAGCTTTCTTT.

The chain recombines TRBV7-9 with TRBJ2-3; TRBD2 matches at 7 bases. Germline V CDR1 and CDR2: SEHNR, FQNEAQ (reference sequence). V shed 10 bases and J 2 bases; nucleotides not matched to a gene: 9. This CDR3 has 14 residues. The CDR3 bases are TGTGCCACCGCCCGGGGGGATATCACAGATACGCAGTATTTT. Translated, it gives CATARGDITDTQYF.

The CDR3 region is CASSLGSGSQETQYF. CDR3 DNA: TGCGCCAGCAGCTTGGGATCGGGCTCGCAAGAGACCCAGTACTTC. The V gene is TRBV5-1, the J gene TRBJ2-5; D is undetermined. This CDR3 spans 15 amino acids. Trimming cost V 0 bases and J 2 bases, with 11 bases left between them. The germline CDR1 and CDR2 sequences are SGHRS and YFSETQ.

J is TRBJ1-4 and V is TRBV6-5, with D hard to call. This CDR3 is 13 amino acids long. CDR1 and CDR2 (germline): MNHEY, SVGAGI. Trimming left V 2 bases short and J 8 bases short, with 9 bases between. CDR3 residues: CASSYGEREKLFF. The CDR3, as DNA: TGTGCCAGCAGTTACGGGGAACGGGAAAAACTGTTTTTT.

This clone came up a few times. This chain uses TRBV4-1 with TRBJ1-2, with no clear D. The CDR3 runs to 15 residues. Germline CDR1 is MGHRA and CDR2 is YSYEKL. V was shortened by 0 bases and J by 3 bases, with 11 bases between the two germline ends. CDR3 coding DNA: TGCGCCAGCAGCCAAGATTACAGTCTTCACTATGGCTACACCTTC. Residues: CASSQDYSLHYGYTF.

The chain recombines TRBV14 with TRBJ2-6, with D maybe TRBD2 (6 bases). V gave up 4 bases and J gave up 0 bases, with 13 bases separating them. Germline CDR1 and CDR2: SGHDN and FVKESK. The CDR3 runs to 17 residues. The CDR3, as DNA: TGTGCCAGCAGCCCCGGGACTGAGAGCTCTGGGGCCAACGTCCTGACTTTC. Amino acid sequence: CASSPGTESSGANVLTF.